A selection of T cell receptor beta chains follows, all from one sample in a study of blood T cell repertoires in COVID-19. Generated by immunoSEQ multiplex PCR, the TCRdb table keeps only in-frame clones and is missing some. The sample shows about 180,000 clones, about nine tenths of them seen only once. The sequencing sample was made of peripheral blood. The source is a man in his late teens or twenties who had recovered from COVID-19. CDR3s include the opening cysteine and the closing phenylalanine or tryptophan. Each record gives: J gene, V gene, D gene, CDR3 protein. D genes are given only for firm matches.

TRBJ1-1 TRBV3-1/TRBV3-2 - CASLGGTEAFF
TRBJ2-5 TRBV29-1 - CSAGGTDSRGTQYF
TRBJ1-6 TRBV10-3 - CAISTDTIGSPLHF
TRBJ2-1 TRBV18 - CASSPLQWNEQFF
TRBJ2-7 TRBV4-3 - CASSQETQKGVPYEQYF
TRBJ1-1 TRBV9 - CASSVGGDAVAFF
TRBJ2-5 TRBV12-3/TRBV12-4 - CASSYSRLETQYF
TRBJ2-2 TRBV5-1 - CASAGTGELFF
TRBJ2-2 TRBV6-5 - CASSPGSGYTGELFF
TRBJ2-1 TRBV9 - CASGPAEAYNEQFF
TRBJ1-6 TRBV7-2 TRBD1 CASSLGRTGNNSPLHF
TRBJ1-1 TRBV20-1 - CSAGGPSGTEAFF
TRBJ1-4 TRBV27 - CASSSQGRGTNEKLFF
TRBJ1-1 TRBV30 TRBD1 CASTGQENTEAFF
TRBJ1-5 TRBV19 - CASKGSGHNQPQHF
TRBJ1-5 TRBV6-5 TRBD1 CGSGTGDNQPQHF
TRBJ2-7 TRBV7-8 - CASSLDRIGYEQYF
TRBJ2-7 TRBV27 TRBD1 CASSYTGQGVYEQYF
TRBJ1-2 TRBV7-9 - CASRRQAGLLGYTF
TRBJ2-1 TRBV9 TRBD2 CASSDPLASSYNEQFF
TRBJ2-7 TRBV7-2 TRBD1 CASSKGGTGVHEQYF
TRBJ1-6 TRBV5-5 TRBD1 CASSLQGAGSPLHF
TRBJ1-5 TRBV4-3 - CASSLTAYSNQPQHF
TRBJ1-1 TRBV30 - CAWSTTGTEAFF
TRBJ1-2 TRBV12-3/TRBV12-4 TRBD1 CASSQGDRGGYTF
TRBJ1-2 TRBV5-1 - CASSLGAWNYGYTF
TRBJ1-4 TRBV28 - CASSLQGQGSEKLFF
TRBJ1-3 TRBV10-3 TRBD1 CAISFLTGGTGNTIYF
TRBJ1-4 TRBV5-1 - CASILLFF
TRBJ1-2 TRBV27 - CASSLSGIYGYTF
TRBJ2-4 TRBV29-1 - CSVEVRKNIQYF
TRBJ2-5 TRBV27 TRBD2 CASSPLAGGQETQYF
TRBJ2-1 TRBV4-2 TRBD2 CASSVAGGNNEQFF
TRBJ2-3 TRBV3-1/TRBV3-2 - CASSLGGGEGDTQYF
TRBJ2-7 TRBV15 - CATSRDFGAYEQYF
TRBJ2-7 TRBV6-5 - CASSRHGSGEQYF
TRBJ1-5 TRBV6-5 - CASILGAWGQPQHF
TRBJ1-5 TRBV7-2 - CASSLQGISNQPQHF
TRBJ1-6 TRBV28 - CASSLGTAGSPLHF
TRBJ2-7 TRBV10-3 - CAISPGNSYEQYF
TRBJ1-2 TRBV7-2 - CASSLIGGAGYTF
TRBJ1-1 TRBV3-1/TRBV3-2 TRBD1 CASSHRDRWNTEAFF
TRBJ2-1 TRBV4-1 TRBD2 CASSPRLADNEQFF
TRBJ1-2 TRBV28 - CASSLSFYGYTF
TRBJ2-1 TRBV29-1 - CSAVGGVFSYNEQFF
TRBJ1-1 TRBV15 TRBD1 CATSSGTGKNTEAFF
TRBJ1-4 TRBV7-9 - CASSLAPGEKLFF
TRBJ2-7 TRBV7-9 TRBD2 CASSLGTSGTSYEQYF
TRBJ1-4 TRBV21-1 - CASSADRGQGHEKLFF
TRBJ2-1 TRBV4-2 TRBD2 CASSQDDSGRPNWEQFF
TRBJ2-1 TRBV30 TRBD2 CALSRSSGALASDEQFF
TRBJ1-6 TRBV2 - CASSARGQMNSPLHF
TRBJ2-2 TRBV28 - CASSPTSPAGELFF
TRBJ1-4 TRBV4-1 - CASSPLVSGQNEKLFF
TRBJ2-2 TRBV10-3 TRBD2 CAIKWREEGGELFF